A single sample gave rise to the 21 T cell receptor beta chains below, sequenced in a study of T cells in tuberculosis. Here immunoSEQ multiplex PCR was the method, and the copy in TCRdb shows in-frame clones only, minus some. This table holds 35,000 to 45,000 clones, less than 95% found once. Specimen: PBMCs. The receptors were sampled from a donor aged 10-29 years with latent tuberculosis or without tuberculosis infection. Some clones in this sample may be carry-over from other donors' samples.

The chain combines TRBV25-1 with TRBJ2-5; D not resolved. Trimming took off 5 bases at V and 7 bases at J, with 5 bases between the two ends. This CDR3 spans 10 amino acids. Germline values: CDR1 MGHDK, CDR2 SYGVNS. The CDR3 loop is CASSSGTQYF. CDR3 coding DNA: TGTGCCAGCAGTTCCGGGACCCAGTACTTC.

V is TRBV30 and J is TRBJ1-1, with TRBD1 identical over 8 bases. The V and J ends lost 4 bases and 5 bases, in that order; junction bases with no gene match: 6. CDR1 is GTSNPN and CDR2 is SVGIG in the germline V gene (reference sequence). This CDR3 is built from 13 residues. Here the CDR3 DNA reads TGTGCCTGGACAGGGGGCAGGGGTACTGAAGCTTTCTTT. It is translated as CAWTGGRGTEAFF.

V usage is TRBV30 and J usage is TRBJ1-1; 11 bases are shared with TRBD1. CDR1 is GTSNPN and CDR2 is SVGIG in the germline V gene (reference sequence). J gave up 3 bases and V 5 bases, and 8 bases lay outside the gene matches. The CDR3 contains 15 residues. Written as DNA, the CDR3 is TGTGCCTGGGAGACCGGGACAGGGGGATACACTGAAGCTTTCTTT. Its translation: CAWETGTGGYTEAFF.

V usage is TRBV30 and J usage is TRBJ2-1, with 7 bases lining up with TRBD2. The CDR3 runs to 14 residues. Germline V gives CDR1 GTSNPN, CDR2 SVGIG (reference sequence). The J segment lost 9 bases and the V segment lost 5 bases, leaving 13 bases of the junction unmatched. The CDR3 region is CAWRGEHDRGEQFF. CDR3 sequence (DNA): TGTGCCTGGCGGGGGGAACACGATCGGGGTGAGCAGTTCTTC.

The chain has TRBV9 and TRBJ1-4, with D possibly TRBD1 on 5 matching bases. This CDR3 is 14 amino acids long. Deletions cut 4 bases from V and 11 bases from J, with 18 bases between. Per germline, CDR1 SGDLS and CDR2 YYNGEE. In DNA form, the CDR3 reads TGTGCCAGCAGCCCCCTCACAGGCCCCGGGAAACTGTTTTTT. This sequence encodes CASSPLTGPGKLFF.

The CDR3 DNA reads TGTGCCAGCAGTTTATTTCGTCTTCGAGACTCTGGGGCCAACGTCCTGACTTTC. Translation gives CASSLFRLRDSGANVLTF. V is TRBV28 and J is TRBJ2-6; D gene unclear. The germline V gene encodes CDR1 MDHEN and CDR2 SYDVKM. Trimming took off 1 base at V and 0 bases at J, with 13 bases between the two ends. This CDR3 spans 18 amino acids.

The chain uses TRBV29-1 and TRBJ2-3; 9 bases map to TRBD1. The CDR3 loop spans 20 amino acids. The ends lost 0 bases at V and 1 base at J; junction bases unmatched: 17. Per germline, CDR1 SQVTM and CDR2 ANQGSEA. The CDR3 region has the DNA TGCAGCGTTGAAGACTGGGGGGGGGACAGGGATCTCTCGGGCACAGATACGCAGTATTTT. Translating it yields CSVEDWGGDRDLSGTDTQYF.

The rearrangement joins TRBV7-2 to TRBJ2-5; 9 bases line up with TRBD2. CDR1 and CDR2 (germline): SGHTA, FQGNSA. The CDR3 is made up of 13 amino acids. The J segment lost 2 bases and the V segment lost 6 bases, leaving 1 base of the junction unmatched. The CDR3 loop reads CASRAGGQETQYF. For the CDR3, the DNA is TGTGCCAGCAGGGCGGGGGGGCAAGAGACCCAGTACTTC.

The chain has TRBV15 and TRBJ1-1, with D possibly matching TRBD1 (6 bases). The V gene lost 3 bases and the J gene lost 1 base, with 12 bases spanning the gap. The CDR3 totals 15 residues. The germline V gene encodes CDR1 LNHNV and CDR2 YYDKDF (reference sequence). The CDR3 bases are TGTGCCACCAGCAGGCCAGGGGTCCCGAACACTGAAGCTTTCTTT. Translating gives CATSRPGVPNTEAFF.

V gene TRBV5-1 combines with J gene TRBJ2-1; TRBD2 is a possible D gene (6 bases). V was shortened by 0 bases and J by 10 bases, with 17 bases between the two germline ends. Germline CDR1 and CDR2: SGHRS and YFSETQ. The CDR3 is made up of 15 amino acids. CDR3 nucleotide sequence: TGCGCCAGCAGCTTGGGGGGAGGAGGGCCAGGGGAGCAGTTCTTC. Translation: CASSLGGGGPGEQFF. Variable domain in full (rest from reference TRBV5-1 and TRBJ2-1): KAGVTQTPRYLIKTRGQQVTLSCSPISGHRSVSWYQQTPGQGLQFLFEYFSETQRNKGNFPGRFSGRQFSNSRSEMNVSTLELGDSALYLCASSLGGGGPGEQFFGPGTRLTVL.

The chain recombines TRBV28 with TRBJ2-1; D is perhaps TRBD1 (6 bases). The CDR3 is 19 residues long. Germline V gives CDR1 MDHEN, CDR2 SYDVKM. Trimming shortened V by 6 bases and J by 6 bases, and 30 bases separated the two germline ends. The CDR3 coding sequence is TGTGCCAGCAGCCCTATAAGGGTTGGGGGCAATGCACGGCTCAATGAGCAGTTCTTC. Amino acid sequence: CASSPIRVGGNARLNEQFF.

The J gene is TRBJ2-1, the V gene TRBV27, with 7 bases identical to TRBD1. Germline-derived CDR1 and CDR2 are MNHEY and SMNVEV (reference sequence). With V trimmed by 5 bases and J by 6 bases, 10 bases remained unmatched. The length of the CDR3 is 15 residues. The CDR3 DNA is TGTGCCAGCAGTGCTTCCGGGACAGATCTCAATGAGCAGTTCTTC. Its translation: CASSASGTDLNEQFF.

The chain carries TRBV2 and TRBJ1-4, with 9 bases fitting TRBD1. Germline V CDR1 and CDR2: SNHLY, FYNNEI. This CDR3 is built from 16 residues. V shed 6 bases, J shed 0 bases, and the junction held 5 bases outside the gene matches. This CDR3 is CASRRTGEATNEKLFF. The CDR3 nucleotides read TGTGCCAGCAGGCGGACAGGGGAGGCAACTAATGAAAAACTGTTTTTT. The full variable domain, its missing parts supplied by reference TRBV2 and TRBJ1-4, is EPEVTQTPSHQVTQMGQEVILRCVPISNHLYFYWYRQILGQKVEFLVSFYNNEISEKSEIFDDQFSVERPDGSNFTLKIRSTKLEDSAMYFCASRRTGEATNEKLFFGSGTQLSVL.

In this sample, this clone is medium-sized. The chain employs TRBV10-3 and TRBJ2-7; TRBD1 is a possible D gene (5 bases). Trimming took 0 bases from V and 4 from J, leaving 13 bases between them. The CDR3 consists of 15 residues. Germline CDR1 reads ENHRY; CDR2 reads SYGVKD. The CDR3: CAISESNTDKYEQYF. CDR3 bases: TGTGCCATCAGTGAGTCGAACACGGACAAATACGAGCAGTACTTC.

The chain is built from TRBV5-1 and TRBJ2-5; the match to TRBD1 covers 7 bases. The CDR3 has 14 amino acids. V lost 1 base, J lost 5 bases, and 5 bases stayed unmatched. The germline V gene has CDR1 SGHRS and CDR2 YFSETQ. The CDR3 bases are TGCGCCAGCAGCTTGCAAGGACAGGACGAGACCCAGTACTTC. It encodes CASSLQGQDETQYF. Combining the CDR3 with reference TRBV5-1 and TRBJ2-5 gives the whole variable domain KAGVTQTPRYLIKTRGQQVTLSCSPISGHRSVSWYQQTPGQGLQFLFEYFSETQRNKGNFPGRFSGRQFSNSRSEMNVSTLELGDSALYLCASSLQGQDETQYFGPGTRLLVL.

V is TRBV19 and J is TRBJ2-1, with TRBD2 matching over 8 bases. Looked up from germline, CDR1 is LNHDA and CDR2 is SQIVND (reference sequence). The length of the CDR3 is 16 residues. Losses at the gene ends were 6 bases for V and 2 bases for J; bases not matched to a gene: 9. CDR3 residues: CASRWGSGEPYNEQFF. The CDR3 DNA reads as TGTGCCAGTAGGTGGGGTAGCGGGGAACCCTACAATGAGCAGTTCTTC.

V is TRBV19 and J is TRBJ2-7; 7 nucleotides line up with TRBD2. Germline V gene sequence: CDR1 LNHDA, CDR2 SQIVND (reference sequence). This CDR3 region has 14 residues. The junction had 3 bases not matched to a gene; V was cut back by 3 bases and J by 1 base. In nucleotides, the CDR3 is TGTGCCAGTAGTATGACTAGCCCATCCTACGAGCAGTACTTC. It translates to CASSMTSPSYEQYF.

The chain uses TRBV2 and TRBJ2-4; 8 bases are a match to TRBD1. The ends lost 4 bases at V and 1 base at J; junction bases unmatched: 15. Looked up from germline, CDR1 is SNHLY and CDR2 is FYNNEI. The CDR3 sequence is 19 residues long. The chain's CDR3 is CASSVPGQGLKGAKNIQYF. CDR3 sequence (DNA): TGTGCCAGCAGTGTCCCAGGACAGGGCCTTAAGGGGGCCAAAAACATTCAGTACTTC.

The chain combines TRBV19 with TRBJ1-2; 9 bases agree with TRBD1. Germline CDR1 LNHDA, CDR2 SQIVND (reference sequence). With V trimmed by 2 bases and J by 8 bases, 15 bases remained unmatched. The CDR3 sequence is 17 residues long. CDR3: CASSIMGGTGKTYGYTF. The CDR3 DNA reads as TGTGCCAGTAGTATAATGGGAGGGACAGGGAAAACCTACGGCTACACCTTC.

The V and J genes are TRBV11-3 and TRBJ1-1, with 12 bases lining up with TRBD1. The CDR3 runs 14 residues. V lost 3 bases to trimming and J lost 7 bases; unmatched junction nucleotides: 3. Germline CDR1 reads SGHNT; CDR2 reads YENEEA. CDR3 in DNA: TGTGCCAGCAGCTTGGGGACAGGGGGCAGTGAAGCTTTCTTT. Amino acids: CASSLGTGGSEAFF.

The rearrangement links TRBV11-1 to TRBJ2-1, with 9 positions matching TRBD1. This CDR3 is built from 15 residues. With V trimmed by 3 bases and J by 7 bases, 7 bases remained unmatched. Germline V CDR1 and CDR2: SGHAT, FQDESV (reference sequence). The CDR3 nucleotides read TGTGCCAGCAGCTTTATGGACAGGGGAGGGAATGAGCAGTTCTTC. This sequence encodes CASSFMDRGGNEQFF.